The sequence of this T cell receptor (beta chain) was determined in a study of Ad26.COV2.S vaccination and SARS-CoV-2 variants. Study outcomes and limitations: Participants in the vaccine arm had higher spike-specific TCR breadth; placebo recipients had lower.

Specified treatment: around 19 received Ad26.COV2.S at low or high dose, single or two shots; roughly 5 received placebo; per-sample allocation not given. At day 63 after the first vaccine or placebo injection, samples were drawn. The study used a vaccine consisting of an Ad26 vector that expressed Wuhan-strain SARS-CoV-2 spike. V dropped 6 bases and J dropped 7; count of bases not matched to a gene: 11. The CDR3 is 15 amino acids. Germline CDR1 reads MNHEY; CDR2 reads SMNVEV (reference sequence). In regard to this clone: The antigen is undetermined.

Clones were sequenced by immunoSEQ multiplex PCR, and TCRdb holds only the in-frame ones, with some missing. Of approximately 300,000 clones listed, 86% were seen once; the top ten hold 1.9%. Sequencing used peripheral blood, obtained in a trial of Ad26.COV2.S vaccine versus placebo. This sequence joins TRBV27 and TRBJ1-5, with 8 bases that match TRBD1. The sequence was obtained from a person between 18 and 59 years old who received the Ad26.COV2.S COVID-19 vaccine or a placebo. CDR3 region: CASSPIYRGRQPQHF. Written as DNA, the CDR3 is TGTGCCAGCAGCCCGATATACAGGGGGAGGCAGCCCCAGCATTTT.